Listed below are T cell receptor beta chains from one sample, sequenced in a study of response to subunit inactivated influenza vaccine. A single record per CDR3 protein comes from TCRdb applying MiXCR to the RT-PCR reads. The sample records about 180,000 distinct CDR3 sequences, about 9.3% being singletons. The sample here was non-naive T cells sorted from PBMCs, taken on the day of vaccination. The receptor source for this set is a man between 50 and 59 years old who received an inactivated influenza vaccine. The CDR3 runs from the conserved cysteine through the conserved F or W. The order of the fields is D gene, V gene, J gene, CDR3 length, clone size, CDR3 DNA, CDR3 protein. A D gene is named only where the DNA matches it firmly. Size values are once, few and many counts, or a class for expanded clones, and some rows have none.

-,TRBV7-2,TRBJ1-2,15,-,TGTGCCAGCACCCCCGAGACCAGTGTGGGCTATGGCTACACCTTC,CASTPETSVGYGYTF
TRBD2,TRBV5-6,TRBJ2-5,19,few,TGTGCCAGCAGCTTGGTTTATTTGACTGAGACTAGCGGTCAAGAGACCCAGTACTTC,CASSLVYLTETSGQETQYF
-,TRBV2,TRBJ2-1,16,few,TGTGCCAGCAGGGCGCCCCTTGGTCTGGGGGGCGGTGAGCAGTTCTTC,CASRAPLGLGGGEQFF
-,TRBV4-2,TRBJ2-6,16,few,TGTGCCAGCAGCCAAGAGAAGGTAGGAAGGGCCAACGTCCTGACTTTC,CASSQEKVGRANVLTF
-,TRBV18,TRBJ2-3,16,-,TGTGCCAGCTCCATACCCGTCGGGTTGGGCACAGATACGCAGTATTTT,CASSIPVGLGTDTQYF
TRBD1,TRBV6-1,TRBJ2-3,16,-,TGTGCCAGCAGTCCGGGACAGGGGAGGAGAACAGATACGCAGTATTTT,CASSPGQGRRTDTQYF
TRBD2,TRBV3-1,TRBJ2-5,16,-,TGTGCCAGCAGCCAAGACCCGGGACTAGCGGGAGTGGCCCAGTACTTC,CASSQDPGLAGVAQYF
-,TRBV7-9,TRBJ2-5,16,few,TGTGCCAGCAAAGGGGGGGCGACCTCTGAAGGAGAGACCCAGTACTTC,CASKGGATSEGETQYF
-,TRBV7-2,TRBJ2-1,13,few,TGTGCCAGCAGCTCTCCGGGACACATTGATGAGTTCTTC,CASSSPGHIDEFF
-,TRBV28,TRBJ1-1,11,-,TGTGCCAGCAGTTTAAGGCTCAAAGCTTTCTTT,CASSLRLKAFF
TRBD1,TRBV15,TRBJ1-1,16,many,TGTGCCACCAGCAGAGATGCAGGGGGGTGGGACACTGAAGCTTTCTTT,CATSRDAGGWDTEAFF
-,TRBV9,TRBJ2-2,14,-,TGTGCCAGCAGCGTAGAACCCTTCGGGGGGGAGCTGTTTTTT,CASSVEPFGGELFF
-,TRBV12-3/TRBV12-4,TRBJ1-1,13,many,TGTGCCAGCAGTTTGGGCAATAATGCTGAAGCTTTCTTT,CASSLGNNAEAFF